The clone carrying this T cell receptor beta chain showed up just once. What it recognizes is unknown. The V gene's germline CDR1 is SNHLY and CDR2 FYNNEI. The CDR3 is made up of 11 amino acids. The V and J ends lost 7 bases and 8 bases respectively, with 8 bases between them. This sample was included in a study of T cell responses to AZD1222 COVID-19 vaccine. Study-level background: Combined were second doses at about 4 or about 12 weeks. General study findings and limits: Baseline seropositives among AZD1222 recipients totaled only six or seven. When two AZD1222 doses had been given, Spike-specific TCR breadth and depth rose. Epitopes outside B.1.351 and B.1.1.7 mutated regions reportedly drew nearly half of spike TCRs.

Method: immunoSEQ multiplex PCR; TCRdb's copy keeps in-frame clones and lacks some. The sample yields about 97,000 clones, 86% seen once. The sequenced sample was peripheral blood, obtained on day 0 of AZD1222 vaccination. The chain combines TRBV2 with TRBJ1-4, with unresolved D. The sequence came from an adult in good health. In nucleotides, the CDR3 is TGTGCCAGCATAGAATCCGAAAAACTGTTTTTT. Amino acids: CASIESEKLFF.